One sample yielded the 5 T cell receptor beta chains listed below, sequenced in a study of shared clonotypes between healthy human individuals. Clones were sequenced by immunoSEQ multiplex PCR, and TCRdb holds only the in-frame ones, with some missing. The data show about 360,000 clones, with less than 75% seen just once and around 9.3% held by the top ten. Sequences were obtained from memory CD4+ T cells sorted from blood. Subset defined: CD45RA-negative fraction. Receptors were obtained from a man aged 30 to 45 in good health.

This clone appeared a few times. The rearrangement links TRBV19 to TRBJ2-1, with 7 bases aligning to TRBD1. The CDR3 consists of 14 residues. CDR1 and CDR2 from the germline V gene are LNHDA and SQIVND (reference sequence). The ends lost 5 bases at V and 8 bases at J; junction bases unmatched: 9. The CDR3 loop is CASSPGQAWYEQFF. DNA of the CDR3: TGTGCCAGTAGTCCTGGACAGGCTTGGTATGAGCAGTTCTTC.

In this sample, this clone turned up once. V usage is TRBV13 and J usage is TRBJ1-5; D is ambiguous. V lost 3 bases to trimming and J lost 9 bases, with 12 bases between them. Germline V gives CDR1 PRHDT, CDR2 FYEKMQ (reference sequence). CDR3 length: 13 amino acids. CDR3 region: CASSLDRFGPQHF. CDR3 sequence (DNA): TGTGCCAGCAGCTTGGACCGCTTCGGGCCCCAGCATTTT.

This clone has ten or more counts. Written as DNA, the CDR3 is TGTGCCAGCAGTCCCGACAGGGTCTATGGCTACACCTTC. This sequence encodes CASSPDRVYGYTF. The J gene is TRBJ1-2, the V gene TRBV25-1, with 7 bases that match TRBD1. V shed 5 bases, J shed 4 bases, and the junction held 4 bases outside the gene matches. Germline CDR1 and CDR2: MGHDK and SYGVNS. This CDR3 is 13 amino acids long.

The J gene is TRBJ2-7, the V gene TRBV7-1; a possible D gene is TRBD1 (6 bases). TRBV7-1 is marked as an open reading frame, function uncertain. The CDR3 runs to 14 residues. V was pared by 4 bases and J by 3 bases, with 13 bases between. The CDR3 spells CASSLAGVNYEQYF. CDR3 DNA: TGTGCCAGCAGCTTAGCAGGGGTGAACTACGAGCAGTACTTC.

CDR3 in DNA: TGTGCCAGCGGACAGAGCCGCGACTCTGGAAACACCATATATTTT. Its protein is CASGQSRDSGNTIYF. The V and J genes are TRBV6-5 and TRBJ1-3, with a weak D call TRBD1 (6 bases). CDR1 MNHEY and CDR2 SVGAGI come from the germline V gene. The CDR3 covers 15 residues. V was clipped by 8 bases and J by 0 bases, with 14 bases between them.